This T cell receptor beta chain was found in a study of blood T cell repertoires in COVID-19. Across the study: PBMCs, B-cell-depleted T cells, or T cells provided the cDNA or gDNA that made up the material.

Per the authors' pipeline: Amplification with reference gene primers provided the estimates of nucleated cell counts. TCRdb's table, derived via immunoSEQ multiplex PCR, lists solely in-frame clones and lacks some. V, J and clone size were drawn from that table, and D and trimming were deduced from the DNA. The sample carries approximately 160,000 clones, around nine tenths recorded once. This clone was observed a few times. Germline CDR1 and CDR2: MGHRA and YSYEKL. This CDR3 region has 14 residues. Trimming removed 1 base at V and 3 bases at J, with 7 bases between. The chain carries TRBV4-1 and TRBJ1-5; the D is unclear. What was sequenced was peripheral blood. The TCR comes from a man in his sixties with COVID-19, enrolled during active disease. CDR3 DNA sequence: TGCGCCAGCAGCCAAGGGGCCAACAATCAGCCCCAGCATTTT. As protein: CASSQGANNQPQHF.